Shown below are 23 T cell receptor beta chains from a single sample sequenced in a study of technical replicates of blood from a few donors. Only in-frame clones appear in the TCRdb table, and some are missing; sequencing was by immunoSEQ multiplex PCR. This sample has 100,000 or so clones, with about 94% found just once. Material: T cells isolated from PBMCs. The receptor source for this set is a human donor in good health.

The chain carries TRBV11-1 and TRBJ1-1; D gene ambiguous. Trimming left V 1 base short and J 0 bases short, with 3 bases between. CDR3 size: 13 residues. Germline CDR1 reads SGHAT; CDR2 reads FQDESV (reference sequence). CDR3: CASSLVLNTEAFF. The CDR3 region has the DNA TGTGCCAGCAGCTTAGTCTTGAACACTGAAGCTTTCTTT.

V gene TRBV7-9 combines with J gene TRBJ2-7; 8 bases map to TRBD2. Losses at the gene ends were 1 base for V and 3 bases for J; bases not matched to a gene: 8. Germline CDR1 and CDR2: SEHNR and FQNEAQ (reference sequence). The CDR3 loop spans 16 amino acids. CDR3: CASSLEALAAGYEQYF. The CDR3 region has the DNA TGTGCCAGCAGCTTAGAAGCACTAGCGGCGGGCTACGAGCAGTACTTC.

The CDR3 spells CASSLAGGTGWGNTIYF. The DNA for the CDR3 is TGTGCCAGCAGCTTGGCCGGAGGTACTGGGTGGGGAAACACCATATATTTT. V usage is TRBV5-4 and J usage is TRBJ1-3; D unclear. Per the germline V gene, CDR1 is SGHNT and CDR2 is YYREEE (reference sequence). V was clipped by 0 bases and J by 4 bases, with 17 bases between them. The CDR3 consists of 17 residues.

V usage is TRBV6-5 and J usage is TRBJ2-5; D possibly corresponds to TRBD1 (6 bases). V lost 1 base and J lost 0, with 6 bases in between. Germline assignment: CDR1 MNHEY and CDR2 SVGAGI. The CDR3 contains 14 residues. CDR3 protein: CASSYWDNQETQYF. The DNA for the CDR3 is TGTGCCAGCAGTTACTGGGACAACCAAGAGACCCAGTACTTC.

The CDR3 loop is CASSQGRADARGTQYF. For the CDR3, the DNA is TGTGCCAGCAGCCAAGGGCGGGCGGACGCTCGGGGGACCCAGTACTTC. The chain combines TRBV4-2 with TRBJ2-5; a possible D gene is TRBD2 (5 bases). Trimming left V 1 base short and J 7 bases short, with 19 bases between. CDR3 size: 16 residues. Germline V gene lookup returns CDR1 LGHNA and CDR2 YNFKEQ.

This chain joins TRBV18 and TRBJ2-5; D might be TRBD1 (8 bases). V shed 0 bases and J shed 5 bases, with 13 bases lying between them. The CDR3 consists of 15 residues. Germline CDR1 and CDR2: KGHSH and LQKENI. The CDR3 spells CASSPPTGEGETQYF. In nucleotides, the CDR3 is TGTGCCAGCTCACCACCGACAGGGGAGGGGGAGACCCAGTACTTC.

This clone appeared once. The V call is TRBV4-1, the J call TRBJ1-1; weak D call: TRBD1 (5 bases). CDR1 is MGHRA, CDR2 YSYEKL, per germline. The CDR3 covers 14 residues. V was pared by 9 bases and J by 2 bases, with 16 bases between. The CDR3 DNA reads as TGCGCCAGTTCTCTTGGGGGGATCAACACTGAAGCTTTCTTT. Translation: CASSLGGINTEAFF.

The chain joins TRBV15 to TRBJ1-5; 8 bases are a match to TRBD1. CDR3 length: 18 residues. In germline, CDR1 is LNHNV, CDR2 YYDKDF (reference sequence). Trimming at V came to 3 bases and at J to 1 base, leaving 11 bases not matched to a gene. The CDR3 DNA sequence: TGTGCCACCAGCAGGGACTCGGACAGGGTCCGCAGCAATCAGCCCCAGCATTTT. This codes for CATSRDSDRVRSNQPQHF.

This chain uses TRBV5-1 with TRBJ1-2; 7 nucleotides match TRBD1. The CDR3 sequence is 14 residues long. CDR1 is SGHRS and CDR2 is YFSETQ in the germline V gene. The V gene end was trimmed by 3 bases and the J gene end by 8 bases; junction bases not matched to a gene: 10. The CDR3 DNA sequence: TGCGCCAGCAGCTCACAGACAGGGAATAAGGGCTACACCTTC. It yields the protein CASSSQTGNKGYTF.

This sequence joins TRBV18 and TRBJ2-7, with 8 bases that match TRBD2. The CDR3 covers 16 residues. Losses at the gene ends were 5 bases for V and 4 bases for J; bases not matched to a gene: 13. Germline assignment: CDR1 KGHSH and CDR2 LQKENI. The CDR3 DNA reads TGTGCCAGCTCAAAACCGGGACCTTCTAGCGGGTACGAGCAGTACTTC. It translates to CASSKPGPSSGYEQYF.

DNA of the CDR3: TGTGCCAGCAGTGAGCTAGCGGCCCTAAACAATGAGCAGTTCTTC. Translating it yields CASSELAALNNEQFF. The chain recombines TRBV2 with TRBJ2-1; TRBD2 matches at 7 bases. The junction had 7 bases not matched to a gene; V was cut back by 3 bases and J by 5 bases. CDR3 length equals 15 residues. Germline loops: CDR1 SNHLY, CDR2 FYNNEI. Supplemented by reference TRBV2 and TRBJ2-1, the full variable domain reads EPEVTQTPSHQVTQMGQEVILRCVPISNHLYFYWYRQILGQKVEFLVSFYNNEISEKSEIFDDQFSVERPDGSNFTLKIRSTKLEDSAMYFCASSELAALNNEQFFGPGTRLTVL.

The chain carries TRBV5-4 and TRBJ1-2; 7 positions agree with TRBD1. The CDR3 is 13 residues long. Germline CDR1 SGHNT, CDR2 YYREEE (reference sequence). After removal of 6 bases from V and 4 bases from J, the junction contained 6 bases not matched to a gene. Here the CDR3 DNA reads TGTGCCAGCACCGGGACAGACTTCTATGGCTACACCTTC. Its translation: CASTGTDFYGYTF.

Written as DNA, the CDR3 is TGTGCCAGCAGCTCTCTCACGGGGCAGCCCCAGCATTTT. Its translation is CASSSLTGQPQHF. The gene calls are TRBV11-3 and TRBJ1-5; D is ambiguous. CDR1 is SGHNT, CDR2 YENEEA, per germline. V lost 4 bases, J lost 7 bases, and 11 bases lay in between. This CDR3 is built from 13 residues.

The chain couples TRBV27 to TRBJ2-5; TRBD2 matches at 11 bases. Trimming at V came to 5 bases and at J to 0 bases, leaving 8 bases not matched to a gene. CDR1 is MNHEY and CDR2 is SMNVEV in the germline V gene (reference sequence). This CDR3 has 17 amino acids. The CDR3 spells CASSPKLTSGNQETQYF. Written as DNA, the CDR3 is TGTGCCAGCAGTCCCAAATTGACTAGCGGGAACCAAGAGACCCAGTACTTC.

The V gene is TRBV9, the J gene TRBJ2-7; 13 positions agree with TRBD2. The J segment lost 3 bases and the V segment lost 3 bases, leaving 12 bases of the junction unmatched. Germline CDR1 reads SGDLS; CDR2 reads YYNGEE. The CDR3 has 18 amino acids. The CDR3 DNA reads as TGTGCCAGCAGCGCCGGGACTAGCGGGAAACTTTCCTTCTACGAGCAGTACTTC. Its translation is CASSAGTSGKLSFYEQYF.

This chain links TRBV6-1 with TRBJ2-7, with 10 bases identical to TRBD1. After removal of 4 bases from V and 6 bases from J, the junction contained 9 bases not matched to a gene. Looked up from germline, CDR1 is MNHNS and CDR2 is SASEGT. The CDR3 has 15 amino acids. The CDR3 region is CASSASGTGELEQYF. The DNA for the CDR3 is TGTGCCAGCAGTGCGTCCGGGACAGGGGAACTCGAGCAGTACTTC.

This chain connects TRBV19 to TRBJ1-2, with 9 nucleotides matching TRBD1. The germline gives CDR1 LNHDA, CDR2 SQIVND (reference sequence). Trimming cost V 6 bases and J 4 bases; bases outside gene matches: 12. The CDR3 contains 16 residues. The CDR3 protein is CASRLTGGGGSYGYTF. The CDR3 DNA is TGTGCCAGTAGGCTGACAGGGGGAGGGGGTTCCTATGGCTACACCTTC.

The chain uses TRBV27 and TRBJ1-2; tentatively, D is TRBD1 (6 bases). Trimming stripped 3 bases from V and 8 bases from J, with 13 bases between. The CDR3 runs to 13 residues. Germline values: CDR1 MNHEY, CDR2 SMNVEV (reference sequence). In nucleotides, the CDR3 is TGTGCCAGCAGTTTTGGCGGCACAGGGGGCTACACCTTC. Encoded protein: CASSFGGTGGYTF.

The chain links TRBV28 to TRBJ2-7; 12 bases fit TRBD1. V was clipped by 5 bases and J by 5 bases; unmatched bases: 4. CDR1 is MDHEN and CDR2 is SYDVKM in the germline V gene. The CDR3 is 14 residues long. The CDR3 sequence is CASSPGQGAHEQYF. Here the CDR3 DNA reads TGTGCCAGCAGTCCGGGACAGGGGGCCCACGAGCAGTACTTC. Filled out from reference TRBV28 and TRBJ2-7, the complete variable domain reads DVKVTQSSRYLVKRTGEKVFLECVQDMDHENMFWYRQDPGLGLRLIYFSYDVKMKEKGDIPEGYSVSREKKERFSLILESASTNQTSMYLCASSPGQGAHEQYFGPGTRLTVT.

The chain recombines TRBV10-2 with TRBJ2-1, with 11 bases matching TRBD2. The CDR3 covers 16 residues. The germline CDR1 and CDR2 sequences are WSHSY and SAAADI. V lost 2 bases, J lost 7 bases, and 7 bases stayed unmatched. CDR3 bases: TGCGCCAGCAGTGAGATTAGCGGGGGGGCGGGAAATGAGCAGTTCTTC. Encoded protein: CASSEISGGAGNEQFF.

The rearrangement uses TRBV6-1 and TRBJ2-2; D may be TRBD1 (8 bases). CDR3 size: 15 residues. Deletions cut 5 bases from V and 0 bases from J, with 10 bases between. Germline V lookup: CDR1 MNHNS, CDR2 SASEGT. The CDR3 here is CASSTGGANTGELFF. CDR3 bases: TGTGCCAGCAGTACAGGGGGGGCGAACACCGGGGAGCTGTTTTTT.

This clone has just one count. The chain links TRBV30 to TRBJ2-1; D gene ambiguous. Trimming cost V 5 bases and J 8 bases, with 7 bases left between them. The CDR3 loop spans 10 amino acids. Germline V gene data show CDR1 as GTSNPN and CDR2 as SVGIG (reference sequence). The CDR3 sequence: CAWGQDEQFF. Written as DNA, the CDR3 is TGTGCCTGGGGGCAGGATGAGCAGTTCTTC.

The chain uses TRBV5-1 and TRBJ2-2; the match to TRBD2 covers 11 bases. This CDR3 is 15 amino acids long. The germline V gene has CDR1 SGHRS and CDR2 YFSETQ. V shed 2 bases and J 6 bases; nucleotides not matched to a gene: 3. The CDR3 protein is CASSFTSGSAGELFF. CDR3 sequence (DNA): TGCGCCAGCAGCTTTACTAGCGGGAGTGCCGGGGAGCTGTTTTTT.